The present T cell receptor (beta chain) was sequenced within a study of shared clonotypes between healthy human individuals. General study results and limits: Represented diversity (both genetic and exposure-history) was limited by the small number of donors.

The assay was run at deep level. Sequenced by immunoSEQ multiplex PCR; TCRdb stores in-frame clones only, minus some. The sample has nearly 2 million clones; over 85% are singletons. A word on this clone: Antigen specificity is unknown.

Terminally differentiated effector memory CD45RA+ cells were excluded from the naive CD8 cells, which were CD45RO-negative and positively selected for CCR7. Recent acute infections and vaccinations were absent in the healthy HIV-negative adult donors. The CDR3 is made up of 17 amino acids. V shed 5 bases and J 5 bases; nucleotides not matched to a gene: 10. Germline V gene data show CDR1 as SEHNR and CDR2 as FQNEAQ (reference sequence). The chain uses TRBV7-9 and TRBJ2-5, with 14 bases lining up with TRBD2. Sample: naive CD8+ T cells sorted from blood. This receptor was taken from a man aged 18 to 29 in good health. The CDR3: CASSAPTSGRAEETQYF. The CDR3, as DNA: TGTGCCAGCAGCGCCCCGACTAGCGGGAGGGCGGAGGAGACCCAGTACTTC.